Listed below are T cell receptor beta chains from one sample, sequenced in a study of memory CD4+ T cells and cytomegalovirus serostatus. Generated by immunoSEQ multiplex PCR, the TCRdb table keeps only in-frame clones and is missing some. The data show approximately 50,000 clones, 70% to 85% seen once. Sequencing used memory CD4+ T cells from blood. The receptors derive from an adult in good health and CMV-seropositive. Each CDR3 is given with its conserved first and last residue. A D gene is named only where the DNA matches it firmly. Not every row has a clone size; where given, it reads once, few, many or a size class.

CASKEQYTGELFF | TGTGCCAGCAAAGAACAGTACACCGGGGAGCTGTTTTTT | TRBJ2-2 | - | - | TRBV2
CASRQASSGNTIYF | TGTGCCAGCAGACAGGCCAGCTCTGGAAACACCATATATTTT | TRBJ1-3 | - | few | TRBV7-9
CASSLDVRAEAFF | TGTGCCAGCAGCTTAGACGTGCGGGCCGAAGCTTTCTTT | TRBJ1-1 | - | once | TRBV11-2
CASGAMTSLMETQYF | TGTGCCAGCGGCGCAATGACTAGCTTGATGGAGACCCAGTACTTC | TRBJ2-5 | TRBD2 | few | TRBV7-9
CASSDVGQGKGNTIYF | TGTGCCAGCAGCGACGTCGGACAGGGGAAAGGAAACACCATATATTTT | TRBJ1-3 | TRBD1 | few | TRBV7-9
CASSQDRETQYF | TGTGCCAGCAGCCAGGATAGAGAGACCCAGTACTTC | TRBJ2-5 | - | once | TRBV16
CASSAPSGTTETQYF | TGTGCCAGCAGCGCACCTAGCGGGACTACAGAGACCCAGTACTTC | TRBJ2-5 | TRBD2 | - | TRBV7-8
CASSGQTNTEAFF | TGTGCCAGCTCCGGGCAGACGAACACTGAAGCTTTCTTT | TRBJ1-1 | - | once | TRBV18
CASSQELHDGYTF | TGTGCCAGCAGCCAAGAGTTGCATGATGGCTACACCTTC | TRBJ1-2 | - | few | TRBV14
CASSLVGGQVKGNTIYF | TGCGCCAGCAGCTTGGTCGGGGGGCAAGTGAAGGGAAACACCATATATTTT | TRBJ1-3 | - | - | TRBV5-1
CASSQGPVQEGNQPQHF | TGCGCCAGCAGCCAAGGTCCGGTCCAAGAAGGCAATCAGCCCCAGCATTTT | TRBJ1-5 | - | - | TRBV4-3
CASGVGQSYGYTF | TGTGCCAGCGGGGTTGGGCAGAGCTATGGCTACACCTTC | TRBJ1-2 | - | few | TRBV6-6
CASSPDRPLNEQFF | TGTGCCAGCAGTCCGGACAGGCCTTTGAATGAGCAGTTCTTC | TRBJ2-1 | TRBD1 | - | TRBV27
CASSLAVAGDYGYTF | TGCGCCAGCAGCTTGGCTGTGGCAGGGGACTATGGCTACACCTTC | TRBJ1-2 | - | - | TRBV5-1
CSVDVPDRGETQYF | TGCAGCGTGGACGTGCCGGACAGGGGAGAGACCCAGTACTTC | TRBJ2-5 | TRBD1 | few | TRBV29-1
CASSQEAGLAGLNEQFF | TGTGCCAGCAGCCAAGAGGCGGGACTAGCGGGTCTTAATGAGCAGTTCTTC | TRBJ2-1 | TRBD2 | - | TRBV4-2
CASSQDRSGDYGYTF | TGTGCCAGCAGCCAAGATCGATCTGGGGACTATGGCTACACCTTC | TRBJ1-2 | - | - | TRBV14
CASSEPYNRGQDTQYF | TGCGCCAGCAGTGAGCCCTATAACAGGGGGCAAGATACGCAGTATTTT | TRBJ2-3 | TRBD1 | - | TRBV10-2
CASSSLRGQGGSTNEKLFF | TGTGCCAGCAGTTCCCTACGTGGACAGGGAGGTTCAACTAATGAAAAACTGTTTTTT | TRBJ1-4 | TRBD1 | few | TRBV28
CASSLAIQGATGELFF | TGTGCCAGCAGCTTAGCTATCCAGGGGGCCACCGGGGAGCTGTTTTTT | TRBJ2-2 | TRBD1 | - | TRBV7-2
CAWGLAGVLGTQYF | TGTGCCTGGGGACTAGCGGGAGTTCTGGGTACGCAGTATTTT | TRBJ2-3 | TRBD2 | - | TRBV30
CASSLPRGGNTEAFF | TGTGCCAGCAGTTTACCTAGGGGGGGGAACACTGAAGCTTTCTTT | TRBJ1-1 | - | - | TRBV28
CASSQGRAQVSSGELFF | TGTGCCAGCAGCCAAGGCCGGGCCCAGGTCTCCAGCGGGGAGCTGTTTTTT | TRBJ2-2 | - | - | TRBV4-2
CASSFGGQGGETQYF | TGTGCCAGCAGCTTCGGGGGACAGGGAGGAGAGACCCAGTACTTC | TRBJ2-5 | TRBD1 | once | TRBV7-2
CASPNGAQNTEAFF | TGTGCCAGCCCCAACGGGGCACAGAACACTGAAGCTTTCTTT | TRBJ1-1 | - | few | TRBV21-1
CSLSGLAGGPGTDTQYF | TGCAGCCTGTCCGGGCTAGCGGGAGGGCCGGGCACAGATACGCAGTATTTT | TRBJ2-3 | TRBD2 | - | TRBV29-1
CASSDVRTETQYF | TGTGCCAGCAGCGATGTCCGGACGGAGACCCAGTACTTC | TRBJ2-5 | - | - | TRBV7-9
CSVEDLDRLRNIQYF | TGCAGCGTTGAAGATCTCGACAGGTTACGAAACATTCAGTACTTC | TRBJ2-4 | - | - | TRBV29-1
CASSRRDNLNYGYTF | TGTGCCAGCAGCCGCCGGGACAACCTTAACTATGGCTACACCTTC | TRBJ1-2 | - | - | TRBV11-2
CASRGGVYEQYF | TGTGCCAGCAGGGGAGGAGTCTACGAGCAGTACTTC | TRBJ2-7 | - | - | TRBV7-2
CASSLVPVGEQFF | TGTGCCAGCAGCTTAGTCCCGGTAGGAGAGCAGTTCTTC | TRBJ2-1 | - | once | TRBV7-2
CASSYAGATFETQYF | TGTGCCAGCAGTTACGCCGGGGCGACATTTGAGACCCAGTACTTC | TRBJ2-5 | - | - | TRBV6-5
CASSLTSGLEQFF | TGTGCCAGCAGCTTAACTAGCGGACTTGAGCAGTTCTTC | TRBJ2-1 | TRBD2 | few | TRBV5-4
CASSQGTSEYGYTF | TGTGCCAGCAGCCAAGGGACATCGGAGTATGGCTACACCTTC | TRBJ1-2 | - | - | TRBV14
CASSLRPSGELFF | TGCGCCAGCAGCTTGCGTCCGAGCGGGGAGCTGTTTTTT | TRBJ2-2 | - | - | TRBV5-1
CASSLGGYSYEQYF | TGTGCCAGCAGTTTAGGCGGTTACTCCTACGAGCAGTACTTC | TRBJ2-7 | - | - | TRBV28
CSVAINYGYTF | TGCAGCGTTGCGATTAACTATGGCTACACCTTC | TRBJ1-2 | - | - | TRBV29-1
CASSWGGQGNQPQHF | TGTGCCAGCAGCTGGGGGGGGCAGGGCAATCAGCCCCAGCATTTT | TRBJ1-5 | - | - | TRBV7-9
CASSREDAARGYTF | TGTGCCAGCAGCCGAGAAGACGCCGCTAGAGGCTACACCTTC | TRBJ1-2 | - | - | TRBV5-4
CASTPSGTYEQYF | TGTGCCAGCACGCCTAGCGGGACGTACGAGCAGTACTTC | TRBJ2-7 | TRBD2 | - | TRBV2
CASSYPGTGNTEAFF | TGTGCCAGCAGTTACCCTGGGACAGGGAACACTGAAGCTTTCTTT | TRBJ1-1 | TRBD1 | - | TRBV6-6
CASSSGAGPRNTEAFF | TGTGCCAGCAGCTCAGGGGCAGGCCCACGGAACACTGAAGCTTTCTTT | TRBJ1-1 | - | - | TRBV7-9
CASSLWGGKDSNQPQHF | TGTGCCAGCAGTTTATGGGGTGGGAAGGATAGCAATCAGCCCCAGCATTTT | TRBJ1-5 | - | - | TRBV27
CASRPGTGTGELFF | TGCGCCAGCAGGCCCGGGACAGGCACCGGGGAGCTGTTTTTT | TRBJ2-2 | TRBD1 | - | TRBV10-2
CASRSTGVLGEQYF | TGTGCCAGCCGTTCGACAGGGGTATTAGGCGAGCAGTACTTC | TRBJ2-7 | TRBD1 | once | TRBV6-5
CASTLGRGVVTEAFF | TGTGCCAGTACATTGGGCAGGGGCGTAGTCACTGAAGCTTTCTTT | TRBJ1-1 | - | - | TRBV19
CASSLAYGNTIYF | TGTGCCAGCAGCTTAGCGTATGGAAACACCATATATTTT | TRBJ1-3 | - | - | TRBV7-2
CVGVENNEQFF | TGTGTTGGGGTGGAGAACAATGAGCAGTTCTTC | TRBJ2-1 | - | - | TRBV30
CASSQGLTSGRPTGELFF | TGCGCCAGCAGCCAAGGACTGACTAGCGGGAGGCCCACCGGGGAGCTGTTTTTT | TRBJ2-2 | TRBD2 | - | TRBV4-3
CASSIGGQGAKHQFF | TGTGCCAGTAGTATTGGGGGACAGGGGGCGAAGCATCAGTTCTTC | TRBJ2-1 | TRBD1 | - | TRBV19
CASSTKGAQETQYF | TGCGCCAGCAGCACGAAGGGGGCCCAAGAGACCCAGTACTTC | TRBJ2-5 | TRBD1 | - | TRBV5-1
CASSTMTGGNEKLFF | TGTGCCAGCAGCACAATGACAGGGGGAAATGAAAAACTGTTTTTT | TRBJ1-4 | TRBD1 | - | TRBV7-9
CASSIPGTFGNREFF | TGTGCCAGTAGTATCCCCGGGACCTTTGGTAATCGGGAGTTCTTC | TRBJ2-1 | - | - | TRBV19
CASSAGNGQETQYF | TGTGCCAGCTCGGCAGGGAATGGGCAAGAGACCCAGTACTTC | TRBJ2-5 | - | - | TRBV7-9